The source of this TCR beta chain is a study of T cell responses to AZD1222 COVID-19 vaccine. Study-wide points: Donors were chiefly white British, with a greater number of females, and clonal diversity was perhaps underestimated. Reports say nearly half of spike-specific TCRs go after unmutated variant regions. Just a handful of people given AZD1222 tested seropositive at baseline.

Comments on this clone: No antigen is known for it.

Produced via immunoSEQ multiplex PCR; TCRdb's table is partial and in-frame only. The table has over 100,000 clones, about nine tenths seen once. The clonotype originates from an adult in good health. Source: peripheral blood, taken on day 0 of AZD1222 vaccination.

The CDR3: CASSYNRGGDYTF. CDR3 in DNA: TGTGCCAGCAGTTATAACAGGGGTGGGGACTACACCTTC. The rearrangement uses TRBV6-5 and TRBJ1-2; the match to TRBD1 covers 7 bases. Germline V CDR1 and CDR2: MNHEY, SVGAGI. This CDR3 has 13 residues. V shed 3 bases, J shed 10 bases, and the junction held 8 bases outside the gene matches.